Listed below are T cell receptor beta chains from one sample, sequenced in a study of radiotherapy plus CTLA-4 blockade in lung cancer. Only in-frame clones appear in the TCRdb table, and some are missing; sequencing was by immunoSEQ multiplex PCR. The sample holds about 48,000 clones, approximately 85% seen once. The sample was peripheral blood, taken from a patient treated with radiotherapy plus ipilimumab. These receptors all come from a human donor with non-small cell lung cancer who had stable disease on radiotherapy plus ipilimumab. CDR3s leave out the opening cysteine and the closing phenylalanine or tryptophan. The D gene is left open where the match is weak.

d_gene: NA; j_gene: TRBJ1-3; v_gene: TRBV7-8; CDR3aa: ASSLLSSGNTIY
d_gene: NA; j_gene: TRBJ2-3; v_gene: TRBV5-1; CDR3aa: ASSVSGPRGGDTQY
d_gene: TRBD1; j_gene: TRBJ2-1; v_gene: TRBV11-1; CDR3aa: ASLRGPDNEQF
d_gene: NA; j_gene: TRBJ1-5; v_gene: TRBV28; CDR3aa: ASTSPRGPQH
d_gene: TRBD1; j_gene: TRBJ2-7; v_gene: TRBV9; CDR3aa: ASSVRDRGHEQY
d_gene: NA; j_gene: TRBJ1-4; v_gene: TRBV15; CDR3aa: ATSPYLGVNEKLF
d_gene: TRBD2; j_gene: TRBJ2-2; v_gene: TRBV7-2; CDR3aa: ASSLEAGEITGELF
d_gene: TRBD2; j_gene: TRBJ2-5; v_gene: TRBV5-1; CDR3aa: ASSIYGLAGTQETQY
d_gene: TRBD2; j_gene: TRBJ2-1; v_gene: TRBV19; CDR3aa: ASSIALGAGGFTYNEQF
d_gene: NA; j_gene: TRBJ2-7; v_gene: TRBV7-9; CDR3aa: ASSRATGRFNEQY
d_gene: NA; j_gene: TRBJ1-1; v_gene: TRBV25-1; CDR3aa: ASSRASGTEAF
d_gene: TRBD1; j_gene: TRBJ2-2; v_gene: TRBV19; CDR3aa: ASSEWDRVAGELF
d_gene: TRBD1; j_gene: TRBJ2-1; v_gene: TRBV6-1; CDR3aa: ASRVQGATEQF
d_gene: NA; j_gene: TRBJ2-7; v_gene: TRBV30; CDR3aa: AWNQGMEQY
d_gene: TRBD2; j_gene: NA; v_gene: TRBV5-1; CDR3aa: ASSLDSGRDEQY
d_gene: TRBD2; j_gene: TRBJ2-3; v_gene: TRBV5-1; CDR3aa: ASSSRGGTSTDTQY
d_gene: TRBD2; j_gene: TRBJ2-7; v_gene: TRBV6-1; CDR3aa: ASTPSGPSYEQY
d_gene: NA; j_gene: TRBJ1-2; v_gene: TRBV11-2; CDR3aa: ASSAEPVNRGGYT
d_gene: TRBD2; j_gene: TRBJ2-7; v_gene: TRBV7-2; CDR3aa: ASSPRTGGTYEQY
d_gene: NA; j_gene: TRBJ2-7; v_gene: TRBV4-1; CDR3aa: ASSQVEGSYEQY
d_gene: NA; j_gene: TRBJ1-1; v_gene: TRBV21-1; CDR3aa: ASSNFQGPEAF
d_gene: NA; j_gene: TRBJ1-2; v_gene: TRBV9; CDR3aa: ASSPRGKGEVGGYT
d_gene: NA; j_gene: TRBJ2-2; v_gene: TRBV30; CDR3aa: AWNIGSDTGELF
d_gene: TRBD2; j_gene: TRBJ2-1; v_gene: TRBV5-1; CDR3aa: ASSPSGRGSEQF
d_gene: TRBD2; j_gene: TRBJ2-1; v_gene: TRBV23-1; CDR3aa: ASSQSFIAGGIDEQF
d_gene: TRBD1; j_gene: TRBJ1-1; v_gene: TRBV10-3; CDR3aa: AISESDRVTEAF
d_gene: TRBD2; j_gene: TRBJ2-1; v_gene: TRBV18; CDR3aa: ASSPPGGRAEMNEQF
d_gene: NA; j_gene: TRBJ1-1; v_gene: TRBV18; CDR3aa: ASSLGGDTEAF
d_gene: TRBD1; j_gene: TRBJ2-2; v_gene: TRBV7-2; CDR3aa: ASSANRGRTGELF
d_gene: TRBD1; j_gene: TRBJ2-1; v_gene: TRBV18; CDR3aa: ASSPGQGAYNEQF
d_gene: TRBD1; j_gene: TRBJ1-5; v_gene: TRBV28; CDR3aa: ASSLRRQGLAHGGNQPQH
d_gene: NA; j_gene: TRBJ1-2; v_gene: TRBV18; CDR3aa: ASSPTSEAGYT
d_gene: NA; j_gene: TRBJ1-1; v_gene: TRBV25-1; CDR3aa: ASSEWGRAGGGEAF
d_gene: NA; j_gene: TRBJ1-3; v_gene: TRBV19; CDR3aa: ASSRTRNTIY
d_gene: NA; j_gene: TRBJ1-4; v_gene: TRBV28; CDR3aa: ASSRGGAIENEKLF
d_gene: TRBD1; j_gene: TRBJ2-3; v_gene: TRBV10-3; CDR3aa: AISLGDRVDTQY
d_gene: TRBD2; j_gene: TRBJ2-2; v_gene: TRBV5-1; CDR3aa: ASSLRTSGNTGELF
d_gene: NA; j_gene: TRBJ2-5; v_gene: TRBV15; CDR3aa: ATSRDSGRGETQY
d_gene: TRBD2; j_gene: TRBJ2-7; v_gene: TRBV7-9; CDR3aa: ASSVSGRALYEQY
d_gene: TRBD1; j_gene: TRBJ2-7; v_gene: TRBV6-5; CDR3aa: ASRYGQGSTEQY
d_gene: TRBD1; j_gene: TRBJ1-3; v_gene: TRBV28; CDR3aa: ASSDFGTVNSGNTIY
d_gene: TRBD2; j_gene: TRBJ2-1; v_gene: TRBV6-1; CDR3aa: ASSGGSGGLAGNNEQF
d_gene: TRBD2; j_gene: TRBJ2-4; v_gene: TRBV27; CDR3aa: ASSPGTRGINIQY
d_gene: NA; j_gene: TRBJ2-3; v_gene: TRBV30; CDR3aa: AWTLYTQY
d_gene: NA; j_gene: TRBJ1-1; v_gene: TRBV10-3; CDR3aa: AISGQAGSAAF
d_gene: NA; j_gene: TRBJ1-2; v_gene: TRBV5-5; CDR3aa: ASSPGGGANYGYT
d_gene: NA; j_gene: TRBJ2-7; v_gene: TRBV28; CDR3aa: ASSLRGPSYEQY
d_gene: TRBD1; j_gene: TRBJ1-2; v_gene: TRBV5-6; CDR3aa: ASSPNRGVGYGYT
d_gene: TRBD2; j_gene: TRBJ2-1; v_gene: TRBV5-6; CDR3aa: ASSLRLAPYNEQF
d_gene: NA; j_gene: TRBJ2-5; v_gene: TRBV5-1; CDR3aa: ASSLYVDSQETQY
d_gene: NA; j_gene: TRBJ2-5; v_gene: TRBV5-4; CDR3aa: ASSLKTGRSETQY
d_gene: TRBD1; j_gene: TRBJ1-1; v_gene: TRBV11-2; CDR3aa: ASSLDTGGEAF
d_gene: NA; j_gene: TRBJ2-2; v_gene: TRBV7-2; CDR3aa: ASSPRQFSGELF
d_gene: NA; j_gene: TRBJ1-6; v_gene: TRBV27; CDR3aa: ASSLLGHNSPLH